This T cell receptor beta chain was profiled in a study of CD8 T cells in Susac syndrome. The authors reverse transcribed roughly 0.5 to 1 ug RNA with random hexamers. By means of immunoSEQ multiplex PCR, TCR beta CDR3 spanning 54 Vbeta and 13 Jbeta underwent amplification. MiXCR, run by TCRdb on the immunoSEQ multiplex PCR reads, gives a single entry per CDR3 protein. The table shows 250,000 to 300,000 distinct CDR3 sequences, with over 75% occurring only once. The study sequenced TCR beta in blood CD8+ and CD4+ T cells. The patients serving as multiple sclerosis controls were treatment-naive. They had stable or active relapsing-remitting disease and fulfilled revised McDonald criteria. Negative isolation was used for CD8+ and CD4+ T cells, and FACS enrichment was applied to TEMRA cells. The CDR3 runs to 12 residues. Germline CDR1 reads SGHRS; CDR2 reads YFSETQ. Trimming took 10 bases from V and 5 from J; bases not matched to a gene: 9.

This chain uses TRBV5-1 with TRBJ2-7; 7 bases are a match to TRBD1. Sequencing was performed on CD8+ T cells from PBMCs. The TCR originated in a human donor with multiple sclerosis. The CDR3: CASRQGPDEQYF. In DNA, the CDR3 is TGCGCCTCCAGACAGGGTCCAGACGAGCAGTACTTC.